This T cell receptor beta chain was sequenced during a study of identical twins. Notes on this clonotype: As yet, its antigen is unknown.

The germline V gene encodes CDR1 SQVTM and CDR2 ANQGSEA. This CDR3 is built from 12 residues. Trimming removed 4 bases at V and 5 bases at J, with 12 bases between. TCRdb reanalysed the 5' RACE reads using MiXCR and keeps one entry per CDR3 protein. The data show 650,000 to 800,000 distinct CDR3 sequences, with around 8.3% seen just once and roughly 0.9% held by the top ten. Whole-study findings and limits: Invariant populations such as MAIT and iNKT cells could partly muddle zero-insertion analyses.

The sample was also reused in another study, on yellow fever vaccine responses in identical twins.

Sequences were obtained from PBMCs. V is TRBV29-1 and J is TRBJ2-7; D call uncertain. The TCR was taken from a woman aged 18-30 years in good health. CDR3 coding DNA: TGCAGCGTTGTGGTAGGGAACGACGAGCAGTACTTC. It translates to CSVVVGNDEQYF.